The clone carrying this T cell receptor beta chain was seen at least ten times. These data belong to a study of spatial heterogeneity in lung cancer. CDR1 and CDR2 (germline): SGHTA, FQGNSA. V was cut by 6 bases and J by 0 bases, with 11 bases left in between. This CDR3 is built from 15 residues. The sample's time point: blood at routine non-recurrence follow-up after resection. In TCRdb, the 5' RACE reads were re-called with MiXCR into one record per CDR3 protein. The sample shows over 95,000 distinct CDR3 sequences, more than 10% of them seen only once. This sample comprised PBMCs, obtained at follow-up. The rearrangement uses TRBV7-2 and TRBJ1-4; no firm D call. The source of this sequence is a female donor with early-stage non-small cell lung cancer. For the CDR3, the DNA is TGTGCCAGCAGACTAAGAGAGGCAACTAATGAAAAACTGTTTTTT. Its translation: CASRLREATNEKLFF. Based on the CDR3 plus reference TRBV7-2 and TRBJ1-4, the full variable domain is GAGVSQSPSNKVTEKGKDVELRCDPISGHTALYWYRQSLGQGLEFLIYFQGNSAPDKSGLPSDRFSAERTGGSVSTLTIQRTQQEDSAVYLCASRLREATNEKLFFGSGTQLSVL.